The TCR beta chain described here comes from a study of T-cell reconstitution after alpha-beta-depleted transplantation in children (TCRdb year 2016). For the study in its entirety: The study quantitatively tracked T-cell immune reconstitution after TCRalphabeta/CD19-depleted allogeneic hematopoietic cell transplantation in children using TCR repertoire profiling.

Summary of the overall study and its limitations: Over the following months the frequencies of hyperexpanded clones went down, and after one year T-cell counts and TCRbeta diversity were mostly credited to newly produced T cells. In some patients, high TCRbeta diversity at day 60 was attributed to recipient T cells and intrathymic progenitors that had survived conditioning. Apparently early alphabetaT-cell count recovery about two months after transplant reportedly relied on only several hundred rapidly expanded clones derived from non-depleted graft cells.

Libraries came from PCR. The instrument given in TCRdb is Illumina HiSeq 2500. TCR library preparation used molecular barcoding, with unique molecular identifiers applied to normalize quantification of the TCRbeta repertoire. Through fastp at Q25 and MiXCR, TCRdb rebuilt clones from the public reads, retaining in-frame beta chains. CDR3 protein sequences are deduplicated, and each keeps its most common genes and DNA. The sample profile shows about 500,000 distinct CDR3 sequences; approximately 10% of them were found once. The ten largest clones capture around 13% of the sample. A remark on this clonotype: Its antigen is unknown. It has no much larger one-base neighbor in the sample; base qualities were not kept.

What this sample's treatment or condition label stands for: allogeneic hematopoietic cell transplantation with graft depleted of TCRalphabeta T cells and CD19 B cells. The transplant recipients were children given TCRalphabeta/CD19-depleted allogeneic hematopoietic cell grafts. Counted from cysteine to phenylalanine, this CDR3 has 14 amino acids. Of the read, only the CDR3 DNA is kept; its 42 bases are in frame from base 1. V is cut by 2 bases and J by 5 bases, and the space between the germline ends is 9 bases. For CDR1 and CDR2, the germline V gene lists SGHNT and YENEEA. This clonotype originated in a female patient aged 2-10 years who had a stem cell transplant for aplastic anemia, so the T cells may come from the graft donor. Rearrangement joined TRBV11-3 to TRBJ2-2, with no confidently assigned D gene. The source material was PBMCs, mostly from graft donor cells, sampled 180 days after TCRalphabeta/CD19-depleted stem cell transplant. The CDR3 in this case is CASSLMSGTGELFF. The DNA sequence is as follows: TGTGCCAGCAGCTTAATGTCCGGGACCGGGGAGCTGTTTTTT.